Below are 30 T cell receptor beta chains sequenced from a single sample in a study of cytomegalovirus exposure and HLA in healthy donors. It was with 60 Vbeta and 13 Jbeta primers that the PCR ran. Profiling relied on immunoSEQ multiplex PCR, and the TCRdb table lists in-frame clones only, not all of them. The sample lists some 120,000 clones, roughly 68% seen once, with 5.8% in the top ten. The sample consisted of PBMCs. Every receptor here comes from a woman aged 45-59 years in good health and CMV-seropositive.

This rearrangement joins TRBV15 to TRBJ2-7; 10 bases are a match to TRBD2. CDR1 and CDR2 from the germline V gene are LNHNV and YYDKDF (reference sequence). This CDR3 has 16 amino acids. V trimming: 2 bases; J trimming: 2 bases; junction bases outside the gene matches: 6. CDR3 in amino acids: CATSRLPSGGTYEQYF. CDR3 sequence (DNA): TGTGCCACCAGCAGACTACCTAGCGGGGGTACCTACGAGCAGTACTTC. Full variable domain (missing parts from reference TRBV15 and TRBJ2-7): DAMVIQNPRYQVTQFGKPVTLSCSQTLNHNVMYWYQQKSSQAPKLLFHYYDKDFNNEADTPDNFQSRRPNTSFCFLDIRSPGLGDTAMYLCATSRLPSGGTYEQYFGPGTRLTVT.

The rearrangement links TRBV4-1 to TRBJ2-3, with D possibly matching TRBD2 (7 bases). Trimming took off 0 bases at V and 5 bases at J, with 21 bases between the two ends. The CDR3 is 18 amino acids. CDR1 and CDR2 from the germline V gene are MGHRA and YSYEKL. Here the CDR3 DNA reads TGCGCCAGCAGCCAAGAAAGGGCCGTGGGGGGGCGAGGAGATACGCAGTATTTT. It is translated as CASSQERAVGGRGDTQYF.

The chain recombines TRBV15 with TRBJ1-3; D not certain. The CDR3 length is 13 residues. Germline CDR1 reads LNHNV; CDR2 reads YYDKDF (reference sequence). Trimming left V 5 bases short and J 2 bases short, with 7 bases between. This CDR3 is CATSEPPGNTIYF. As DNA, the CDR3 is TGTGCCACCAGCGAGCCGCCTGGAAACACCATATATTTT.

V usage is TRBV18 and J usage is TRBJ2-1; D perhaps matches TRBD1 (5 bases). Germline CDR1 KGHSH, CDR2 LQKENI. This CDR3 has 14 residues. Trimming cost V 3 bases and J 2 bases, with 8 bases left between them. Here the CDR3 DNA reads TGTGCCAGCTCACCGTTGGACACCTACAATGAGCAGTTCTTC. Its protein is CASSPLDTYNEQFF.

This clone was picked up one time. The chain recombines TRBV19 with TRBJ1-1; D is unclear. The length of the CDR3 is 12 residues. Trimming shortened V by 5 bases and J by 8 bases, and 12 bases separated the two germline ends. CDR1 and CDR2 from the germline V gene are LNHDA and SQIVND (reference sequence). CDR3 loop: CASSPPGEEAFF. Written as DNA, the CDR3 is TGTGCCAGTAGTCCCCCCGGGGAAGAAGCTTTCTTT.

The CDR3: CSVGWTGRLGEQYF. The CDR3 bases are TGCAGCGTTGGCTGGACAGGGCGCCTGGGGGAGCAGTACTTC. V usage is TRBV29-1 and J usage is TRBJ2-7; the match to TRBD1 covers 8 bases. The CDR3 is made up of 14 amino acids. The V and J ends lost 4 bases and 7 bases, in that order; junction bases with no gene match: 12. Germline-derived CDR1 and CDR2 are SQVTM and ANQGSEA.

This clone was counted between two and nine times. This chain connects TRBV15 to TRBJ1-1; 7 nucleotides line up with TRBD1. The CDR3 extends over 13 amino acids. Trimming at V came to 4 bases and at J to 8 bases, leaving 7 bases not matched to a gene. Germline CDR1 and CDR2: LNHNV and YYDKDF (reference sequence). DNA for the CDR3: TGTGCCACCAGCAAGCACAGGGGTGCGGAAGCTTTCTTT. This codes for CATSKHRGAEAFF. The full variable domain, in which reference TRBV15 and TRBJ1-1 provide the parts outside the CDR3, is DAMVIQNPRYQVTQFGKPVTLSCSQTLNHNVMYWYQQKSSQAPKLLFHYYDKDFNNEADTPDNFQSRRPNTSFCFLDIRSPGLGDTAMYLCATSKHRGAEAFFGQGTRLTVV.

The gene calls are TRBV4-2 and TRBJ2-2; TRBD1 matches 8 bases. CDR1 is LGHNA, CDR2 YNFKEQ, per germline. With V trimmed by 4 bases and J by 0 bases, 13 bases remained unmatched. This CDR3 is built from 19 residues. The CDR3 region has the DNA TGTGCCAGCAGCCTAAGGGGGCGACAGGGGTACGCGAACACCGGGGAGCTGTTTTTT. It yields the protein CASSLRGRQGYANTGELFF.

This rearrangement joins TRBV11-3 to TRBJ1-2; 7 nucleotides match TRBD1. Germline CDR1 SGHNT, CDR2 YENEEA. The trim removed 5 bases at V and 8 bases at J, leaving 5 bases unmatched. The CDR3 length is 12 residues. This CDR3 is CASSPRTGGYTF. The CDR3 nucleotides are TGTGCCAGCAGCCCCCGGACAGGCGGCTACACCTTC.

The chain combines TRBV5-1 with TRBJ1-1, with 8 positions matching TRBD1. The CDR3 contains 16 residues. Germline values: CDR1 SGHRS, CDR2 YFSETQ. The V gene end was trimmed by 4 bases and the J gene end by 4 bases; junction bases not matched to a gene: 12. CDR3 sequence (DNA): TGCGCCAGCAGCCTAGGGACAGGTCCTAGGGGCACTGAAGCTTTCTTT. Its translation is CASSLGTGPRGTEAFF.

The CDR3 region is CASRKGGGVAYEQYF. The CDR3 nucleotides are TGTGCCAGCCGTAAAGGGGGAGGGGTCGCCTACGAGCAGTACTTC. The chain is built from TRBV28 and TRBJ2-7, with a tentative D call TRBD2 (7 bases). From germline, CDR1 is MDHEN and CDR2 SYDVKM. The CDR3 contains 15 residues. The V end was cut by 8 bases, the J end by 2 bases, with 19 bases between. The entire variable domain, with the rest obtained from reference TRBV28 and TRBJ2-7, is as follows: DVKVTQSSRYLVKRTGEKVFLECVQDMDHENMFWYRQDPGLGLRLIYFSYDVKMKEKGDIPEGYSVSREKKERFSLILESASTNQTSMYLCASRKGGGVAYEQYFGPGTRLTVT.

This rearrangement joins TRBV6-5 to TRBJ2-3; TRBD1 might be the D (6 bases). CDR1 is MNHEY, CDR2 SVGAGI, per germline. The V and J ends lost 6 bases and 0 bases respectively, with 13 bases between them. The CDR3 consists of 15 residues. Here the CDR3 DNA reads TGTGCCAGCAGCCGCCCAGGGGTTAGCACAGATACGCAGTATTTT. It codes for CASSRPGVSTDTQYF.

The rearrangement uses TRBV19 and TRBJ2-1, with D possibly matching TRBD2 (5 bases). CDR3 length equals 12 residues. The germline V gene encodes CDR1 LNHDA and CDR2 SQIVND (reference sequence). V lost 6 bases and J 6 bases, leaving 9 bases between the germline ends. CDR3 nucleotide sequence: TGTGCCAGTAGCAAACGGGGCAATGAGCAGTTCTTC. Protein product: CASSKRGNEQFF.

The CDR3 sequence: CASSLEGTANSPLHF. The DNA of the CDR3 is TGTGCCAGCAGCTTAGAGGGGACAGCGAATTCACCCCTCCACTTT. The chain couples TRBV11-3 to TRBJ1-6, with 7 positions matching TRBD1. In germline, CDR1 is SGHNT, CDR2 YENEEA. CDR3 size: 15 residues. V shed 0 bases and J 7 bases; nucleotides not matched to a gene: 3.

The chain is built from TRBV7-7 and TRBJ2-5, with 9 bases identical to TRBD2. The CDR3 has 16 residues. In germline, CDR1 is SSHAT, CDR2 FNYEAQ (reference sequence). The junction had 7 bases not matched to a gene; V was cut back by 5 bases and J by 0 bases. The CDR3 DNA is TGTGCCAGCAGCCAAGGACTAGCGCTGTACCAAGAGACCCAGTACTTC. Its protein is CASSQGLALYQETQYF. Supplemented by reference TRBV7-7 and TRBJ2-5, the full variable domain reads GAGVSQSPRYKVTKRGQDVTLRCDPISSHATLYWYQQALGQGPEFLTYFNYEAQPDKSGLPSDRFSAERPEGSISTLTIQRTEQRDSAMYRCASSQGLALYQETQYFGPGTRLLVL.

This clone was seen a few times. The J gene is TRBJ1-5, the V gene TRBV7-9; 7 nucleotides agree with TRBD1. The trim removed 0 bases at V and 3 bases at J, leaving 2 bases unmatched. CDR1 is SEHNR and CDR2 is FQNEAQ in the germline V gene (reference sequence). The CDR3 totals 15 residues. Written as DNA, the CDR3 is TGTGCCAGCAGCTTAGCGGGGACAGACAATCAGCCCCAGCATTTT. Its translation: CASSLAGTDNQPQHF.

V usage is TRBV7-9 and J usage is TRBJ2-7, with 7 positions matching TRBD2. Trimming took 5 bases from V and 3 from J; bases not matched to a gene: 4. Germline lookup yields CDR1 SEHNR and CDR2 FQNEAQ (reference sequence). This CDR3 has 13 amino acids. The CDR3 DNA reads TGTGCCAGCAGCCCGAGCGGGGACTACGAGCAGTACTTC. Protein: CASSPSGDYEQYF.

The rearrangement joins TRBV5-8 to TRBJ1-2, with a tentative D call TRBD1 (6 bases). CDR1 and CDR2 from the germline V gene are SGHTS and YDEGEE. CDR3 size: 15 residues. The germline V and J ends were trimmed by 4 bases and 4 bases, with 17 bases remaining between them. The CDR3 DNA reads as TGTGCCAGCAGCCCAGACAGGCGTTCGACCTATGGCTACACCTTC. Translation gives CASSPDRRSTYGYTF.

This chain connects TRBV4-2 to TRBJ1-1; the D is unclear. The CDR3 runs to 14 residues. Deletions cut 0 bases from V and 7 bases from J, with 12 bases between. Germline CDR1 is LGHNA and CDR2 is YNFKEQ. The CDR3, as DNA: TGTGCCAGCAGCCAAGAAACGGCAGAGGTTGAAGCTTTCTTT. Its translation is CASSQETAEVEAFF.

The chain has TRBV6-1 and TRBJ1-2, with 9 nucleotides matching TRBD1. The CDR3 has 15 residues. Germline CDR1 reads MNHNS; CDR2 reads SASEGT. V shed 5 bases, J shed 6 bases, and the junction held 10 bases outside the gene matches. CDR3 residues: CASSSRATGGDGYTF. CDR3 nucleotides: TGTGCCAGCAGTTCTCGAGCAACAGGGGGCGATGGCTACACCTTC.

The rearrangement links TRBV2 to TRBJ2-6, with 7 bases lining up with TRBD2. The CDR3 has 17 residues. V lost 7 bases, J lost 0 bases, and 9 bases stayed unmatched. Germline loops: CDR1 SNHLY, CDR2 FYNNEI. CDR3 sequence: CASMGLRKSSGANVLTF. The CDR3 DNA reads TGTGCCAGCATGGGACTAAGAAAGTCCTCTGGGGCCAACGTCCTGACTTTC.

The chain links TRBV5-3 to TRBJ2-5, with 7 bases fitting TRBD2. TRBV5-3 is reported as an ORF; its role is uncertain. The CDR3 extends over 14 amino acids. V lost 9 bases, J lost 5 bases, and 13 bases stayed unmatched. The DNA of the CDR3 is TGTGCCATAAGGGCTAGCGGCCGTCGGGAGACCCAGTACTTC. Translation: CAIRASGRRETQYF.

The J gene is TRBJ2-2, the V gene TRBV9; maybe TRBD1 (5 bases). The CDR3 extends over 13 amino acids. Germline values: CDR1 SGDLS, CDR2 YYNGEE. Between the trimmed V and J ends, which lost 8 bases and 7 bases, there was a span of 15 bases. The CDR3 DNA sequence: TGTGCCAGTACGAAAGGGGCAGTCGGGGAGCTGTTTTTT. This codes for CASTKGAVGELFF.

The rearrangement links TRBV5-1 to TRBJ1-4; weak D call: TRBD1 (5 bases). The CDR3 has 15 residues. V dropped 1 base and J dropped 3 bases, with 10 bases sitting between them. In germline, CDR1 is SGHRS, CDR2 YFSETQ. CDR3 nucleotides: TGCGCCAGCAGCTTGACCGACAGCCCTAATGAAAAACTGTTTTTT. This translates into CASSLTDSPNEKLFF.

The chain couples TRBV23-1 to TRBJ2-5; a possible D gene is TRBD1 (6 bases). TRBV23-1 is designated an ORF whose function remains uncertain. V was shortened by 2 bases and J by 4 bases, with 11 bases between the two germline ends. This CDR3 is 14 amino acids long. CDR3 sequence: CASSQDRLPETQYF. The CDR3 DNA is TGCGCCAGCAGTCAAGACAGGCTGCCAGAGACCCAGTACTTC.

This clone was found many times. The V call is TRBV5-5, the J call TRBJ1-1, with unresolved D. The CDR3 consists of 19 residues. CDR1 and CDR2 from the germline V gene are SGHKS and YYEKEE (reference sequence). The V end lost 0 bases, the J end lost 0 bases, and 21 bases lay between the germline ends. The CDR3: CASSLVKHPIPFMNTEAFF. The DNA for the CDR3 is TGTGCCAGCAGCTTGGTTAAGCACCCAATCCCGTTCATGAACACTGAAGCTTTCTTT.

This chain uses TRBV4-3 with TRBJ2-3; 7 bases fit TRBD2. The J segment lost 11 bases and the V segment lost 4 bases, leaving 6 bases of the junction unmatched. Germline V gives CDR1 LGHNA, CDR2 YSLEER. The length of the CDR3 is 12 residues. The CDR3 sequence is CASSLREGRQYF. Written as DNA, the CDR3 is TGCGCCAGCAGCCTGAGGGAGGGAAGGCAGTATTTT.

This clone was seen only once. The chain is built from TRBV11-3 and TRBJ1-2; D is possibly TRBD1 (6 bases). The CDR3 sequence is 14 residues long. The V gene lost 3 bases and the J gene lost 8 bases, with 16 bases spanning the gap. CDR1 is SGHNT, CDR2 YENEEA, per germline. The CDR3 region is CASSFASPGVGYTF. As DNA, the CDR3 is TGTGCCAGCAGCTTCGCCTCCCCAGGGGTGGGCTACACCTTC.

V is TRBV10-3 and J is TRBJ2-3, with TRBD2 identical over 10 bases. The ends lost 6 bases at V and 4 bases at J; junction bases unmatched: 7. The length of the CDR3 is 15 residues. CDR1 is ENHRY, CDR2 SYGVKD, per germline. The CDR3: CAIRESGGVADTQYF. For the CDR3, the DNA is TGTGCCATCAGGGAAAGCGGGGGGGTCGCAGATACGCAGTATTTT.

This rearrangement joins TRBV7-9 to TRBJ1-6; D gene ambiguous. The ends were cut back, 1 base at V and 9 bases at J, with 7 bases in the middle. This CDR3 region has 13 residues. Germline V lookup: CDR1 SEHNR, CDR2 FQNEAQ (reference sequence). This CDR3 reads CASSLGQISPLHF. The CDR3 DNA reads as TGTGCCAGCAGCTTAGGGCAGATTTCACCCCTCCACTTT. Looking up the rest from reference TRBV7-9 and TRBJ1-6 gives the full variable domain: DTGVSQNPRHKITKRGQNVTFRCDPISEHNRLYWYRQTLGQGPEFLTYFQNEAQLEKSRLLSDRFSAERPKGSFSTLEIQRTEQGDSAMYLCASSLGQISPLHFGNGTRLTVT.